This record looks at one TCR beta chain sequence and its context. The antigen is unknown. These data belong to a study of early T cells in non-severe SARS-CoV-2 infection. About the research overall: The study sequenced bulk RNA from unsorted whole blood, with chains unpaired. Study-wide results and limits: Reliance on VDJdb matching favored anti-spike CD8 responses; private and CD4 specificities were missed.

Individually, cDNA molecules had unique molecular identifiers attached to them. MiXCR, run by TCRdb on the 5' RACE reads, gives a single entry per CDR3 protein. The sample consists of 75,000 to 100,000 distinct CDR3 sequences, about 15% of them appearing once. The CDR3 is made up of 15 amino acids. Germline CDR1 and CDR2: SGHDT and YYEEEE. After removal of 2 bases from V and 4 bases from J, the junction contained 6 bases not matched to a gene. Sequencing used whole blood. The genes are TRBV5-6 and TRBJ1-5, with 7 bases lining up with TRBD1. The receptor comes from an adult who was a healthcare worker with PCR-confirmed SARS-CoV-2 infection or an uninfected control (not recorded which). CDR3 coding DNA: TGTGCCAGCAGCTTTGGACAGGTACGAAATCAGCCCCAGCATTTT. Translating gives CASSFGQVRNQPQHF.